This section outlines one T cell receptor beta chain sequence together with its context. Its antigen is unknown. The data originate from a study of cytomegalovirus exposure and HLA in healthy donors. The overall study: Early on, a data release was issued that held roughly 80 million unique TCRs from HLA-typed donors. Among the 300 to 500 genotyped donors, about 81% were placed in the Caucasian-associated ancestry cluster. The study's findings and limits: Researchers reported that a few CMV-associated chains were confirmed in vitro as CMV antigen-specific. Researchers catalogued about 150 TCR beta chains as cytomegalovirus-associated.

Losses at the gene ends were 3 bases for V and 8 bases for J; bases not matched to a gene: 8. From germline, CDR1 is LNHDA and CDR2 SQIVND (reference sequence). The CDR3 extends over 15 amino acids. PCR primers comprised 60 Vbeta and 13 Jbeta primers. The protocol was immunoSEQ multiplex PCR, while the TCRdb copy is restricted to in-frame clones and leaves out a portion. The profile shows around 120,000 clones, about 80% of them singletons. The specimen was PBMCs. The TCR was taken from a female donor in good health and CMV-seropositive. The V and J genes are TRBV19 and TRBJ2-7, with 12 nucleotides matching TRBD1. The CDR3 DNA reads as TGTGCCAGTAGTATTAACCGGGACAGGGGGCATCAGCAGTACTTC. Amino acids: CASSINRDRGHQQYF.